The T cell receptor beta chain under discussion was sequenced for a study of beta chain features in type 1 diabetes. The CDR3 consists of 17 residues. Per the germline V gene, CDR1 is SNHLY and CDR2 is FYNNEI. V was shortened by 5 bases and J by 0 bases, with 17 bases between the two germline ends. Sequenced material consisted of expressed TCRB transcripts (all of the isolated RNA was reverse transcribed). The table came from immunoSEQ multiplex PCR; TCRdb's copy has only in-frame clones and leaves some out. The sample lists about 620,000 clones; about 16% were seen once. The sequence was obtained from a man younger than 35 in good health. Input material: naive CD4+ T cells from blood. This sequence joins TRBV2 and TRBJ2-1, with D maybe TRBD2 (5 bases). The DNA of the CDR3 is TGTGCCAGCAGTCCTTCGACGGGGTCCAGCTCCTACAATGAGCAGTTCTTC. Translated: CASSPSTGSSSYNEQFF.